This TCR beta chain was documented in a study of blood T cell repertoires in COVID-19. Background on the study: PBMCs, B-cell-depleted T cells, or T cells provided the cDNA or gDNA that made up the material.

Authors' data handling: Using reference gene primer amplification, nucleated cell counts were estimated. Libraries were prepared by immunoSEQ multiplex PCR; TCRdb keeps only in-frame clonotypes and omits some of them. The V and J calls and clone size are taken from that table; D and trimming were inferred from the DNA. The table lists some 86,000 clones, around 85% of them singletons, with around 15% in the top ten. CDR3 length: 15 residues. Looked up from germline, CDR1 is SEHNR and CDR2 is FQNEAQ (reference sequence). V dropped 5 bases and J dropped 5; count of bases not matched to a gene: 10. Sequencing used peripheral blood. This sequence originates from a woman in her seventies with acute or convalescent COVID-19. This sequence joins TRBV7-9 and TRBJ2-5, with 8 bases fitting TRBD1. This chain's CDR3 is CASSQMTGAEETQYF. The DNA for the CDR3 is TGTGCCAGCAGCCAGATGACAGGGGCGGAGGAGACCCAGTACTTC.